Below, one TCR beta chain is given with its context. Germline CDR1 reads SGHKS; CDR2 reads YYEKEE (reference sequence). J gave up 5 bases and V 4 bases, and 14 bases lay outside the gene matches. The CDR3 is 17 amino acids. The data belong to a study of T cell responses to AZD1222 COVID-19 vaccine. The repertoire was sequenced with immunoSEQ multiplex PCR; TCRdb's copy has only in-frame clones and lacks some. The sample consists of 100,000 to 150,000 clones, 91% of them appearing once. The starting material was peripheral blood, obtained 28 days after the second AZD1222 dose. The TCR comes from an adult who received the AZD1222 COVID-19 vaccine. The chain is built from TRBV5-5 and TRBJ1-2, with TRBD1 matching over 10 bases. In DNA, the CDR3 is TGTGCCAGCAGCGCGGGACAGGGGCCCGTCGAATCATATGGCTACACCTTC. It specifies CASSAGQGPVESYGYTF.